Listed below are T cell receptor beta chains from one sample, sequenced in a study of OX40 agonist ivuxolimab in advanced cancers. Generated by immunoSEQ multiplex PCR, the TCRdb table keeps only in-frame clones and is missing some. This table holds fewer than 100,000 clones, approximately 83% found once. The sample in question was CD4+ or CD8+ T cells sorted from blood, obtained in a trial of the OX40 agonist ivuxolimab. These receptors were collected from an adult with an advanced solid tumor such as melanoma, head and neck, liver or kidney cancer. CDR3s include the opening cysteine and the closing phenylalanine or tryptophan. A D gene is named only where the DNA matches it firmly. Not all rows give a size; the values are once, few, many and, for expanded clones, a class.

d_gene	len	abundance	j_gene	v_gene	CDR3nt	CDR3aa
.	14	.	TRBJ2-5	TRBV11-2	TGTGCCAGCAGCTTAGATTGGACGGGAGAGACCCAGTACTTC	CASSLDWTGETQYF
TRBD2	18	few	TRBJ2-1	TRBV6-1	TGTGCCAGCCGTGGGACTAGCGGGGGGTCTAGCTCCTACAATGAGCAGTTCTTC	CASRGTSGGSSSYNEQFF
.	15	.	TRBJ1-5	TRBV27	TGTGCCAGCGGCCGGCTCAGGGGTGGCAATCAGCCCCAGCATTTT	CASGRLRGGNQPQHF
TRBD1	13	.	TRBJ2-7	TRBV6-6	TGTGCCACCCGGGACAGGGTGGTCTACGAGCAGTACTTC	CATRDRVVYEQYF
.	14	.	TRBJ1-1	TRBV7-8	TGTGCCAGCAACTTAGTGGCAGGACACACTGAAGCTTTCTTT	CASNLVAGHTEAFF
.	13	.	TRBJ1-1	TRBV4-1	TGCGCCAGCAGCCAAGAAGGGGGCACTGAAGCTTTCTTT	CASSQEGGTEAFF
TRBD2	15	.	TRBJ2-3	TRBV10-3	TGTGCCATCAGTAGGACGGGAGGGCATACAGATACGCAGTATTTT	CAISRTGGHTDTQYF
.	16	.	TRBJ1-3	TRBV7-2	TGTGCCAGCAGCACACAGGAGTTGTTCTCTGGAAACACCATATATTTT	CASSTQELFSGNTIYF
.	14	.	TRBJ2-6	TRBV19	TGTGCCAGTAAAGTGCAATCTGGGGCCAACGTCCTGACTTTC	CASKVQSGANVLTF
.	14	.	TRBJ1-1	TRBV9	TGTGCCAGCAGCCCTTGGGGGCTGAACACTGAAGCTTTCTTT	CASSPWGLNTEAFF
.	13	.	TRBJ1-1	TRBV28	TGTGCCAGCAGTCGGATAATGAACACTGAAGCTTTCTTT	CASSRIMNTEAFF
.	14	.	TRBJ2-2	TRBV29-1	TGCAGCGTGAGGACGGTTACGAACACCGGGGAGCTGTTTTTT	CSVRTVTNTGELFF
.	15	.	TRBJ2-5	TRBV5-1	TGCGCCAGCAGCCCCGTAGGGTTGTACCAAGAGACCCAGTACTTC	CASSPVGLYQETQYF
.	15	.	TRBJ1-1	TRBV10-3	TGTGCCATCAGTGACCCTGGGAAGTCGGACACTGAAGCTTTCTTT	CAISDPGKSDTEAFF
TRBD2	17	.	TRBJ2-1	TRBV27	TGTGCCAGCGTGGGTCTGACGACTAGCGGGAGGGTTAATGAGCAGTTCTTC	CASVGLTTSGRVNEQFF
.	13	once	TRBJ2-1	TRBV5-1	TGCGCCAGCAGCTTGGGTCCGAACAATGAGCAGTTCTTC	CASSLGPNNEQFF
.	15	.	TRBJ1-2	TRBV11-2	TGTGCCAGCAGCTTAGGTGGCAGGGTTAACTATGGCTACACCTTC	CASSLGGRVNYGYTF
TRBD1	17	.	TRBJ2-3	TRBV11-2	TGTGCCAGCAGCTTTAGAGGACAGGGTATTCCCGCAGATACGCAGTATTTT	CASSFRGQGIPADTQYF
.	12	.	TRBJ1-5	TRBV28	TGTGCCAGCAGGGCGAACAATCAGCCCCAGCATTTT	CASRANNQPQHF
.	11	.	TRBJ2-3	TRBV7-2	TGTGCCAGCAGCCTGAGGGATACGCAGTATTTT	CASSLRDTQYF
.	17	.	TRBJ2-3	TRBV7-2	TGTGCCAGCAATTGGGGGCGGGGGAGTTTAGGTACAGATACGCAGTATTTT	CASNWGRGSLGTDTQYF
.	20	once	TRBJ2-7	TRBV28	TGTGCCAGCAGTTTCCCACCGCCTATTGGGACCACCTTCCTGTCCTACGAGCAGTACTTC	CASSFPPPIGTTFLSYEQYF
.	14	once	TRBJ2-7	TRBV5-1	TGCGCCAGCAGTCCCCGGCTTCAGCGGTACGAGCAGTACTTC	CASSPRLQRYEQYF
.	14	.	TRBJ1-2	TRBV28	TGTGCCAGCAGACGGGGGACTTATAACTATGGCTACACCTTC	CASRRGTYNYGYTF
TRBD2	15	.	TRBJ2-7	TRBV4-3	TGCGCCAGCAGCCAACCGACTAGCGGGAGGATCGAGCAGTACTTC	CASSQPTSGRIEQYF
.	16	.	TRBJ2-2	TRBV9	TGTGCCAGCAGCGTACAGGGGGGGTTTTTGTCCGGGGAGCTGTTTTTT	CASSVQGGFLSGELFF
TRBD2	12	.	TRBJ2-5	TRBV6-5	TGTGCCAGCAGTGGAGGACTAGGAACCCAGTACTTC	CASSGGLGTQYF
TRBD2	13	once	TRBJ2-1	TRBV7-2	TGTGCCAGCAGCAAGCGGGGGTACAATGAGCAGTTCTTC	CASSKRGYNEQFF
TRBD1	17	.	TRBJ1-2	TRBV18	TGTGCCAGCTCACCGGAGACAGGGGTTTATCTTCGCTATGGCTACACCTTC	CASSPETGVYLRYGYTF
.	15	.	TRBJ1-6	TRBV5-5	TGTGCCAGCAGCTTGGATCTTGGATCAGCTTCACCCCTCCACTTT	CASSLDLGSASPLHF
.	15	once	TRBJ2-3	TRBV10-3	TGTGCCATCAGATCTAGCGTGGGGTTCACAGATACGCAGTATTTT	CAIRSSVGFTDTQYF
TRBD2	15	once	TRBJ2-2	TRBV28	TGTGCCAGCAGTGCGGCTAGCGGACACACCGGGGAGCTGTTTTTT	CASSAASGHTGELFF
TRBD1	15	.	TRBJ1-5	TRBV2	TGTGCCAGCGGGGGACAGGGGCATAGCAATCAGCCCCAGCATTTT	CASGGQGHSNQPQHF
TRBD2	18	.	TRBJ2-2	TRBV28	TGTGCCAGCAGTTTCCCCGGGACTAGCGGGGGGAAAGCCGGGGAGCTGTTTTTT	CASSFPGTSGGKAGELFF
.	15	.	TRBJ1-4	TRBV7-9	TGTGCCAGCAGCTTAGCGGGCCAGCCTAATGAAAAACTGTTTTTT	CASSLAGQPNEKLFF
TRBD2	16	few	TRBJ2-1	TRBV28	TGTGCCAGCAGTGGACTAGCGGGAGGGCCGGGCAATGAGCAGTTCTTC	CASSGLAGGPGNEQFF
.	14	.	TRBJ1-2	TRBV30	TGTGCCTGGAGTGTACAGATAGCTAACTATGGCTACACCTTC	CAWSVQIANYGYTF
.	15	.	TRBJ2-7	TRBV7-5	TGTGCCAGAAGAGGGGGTAGCGGGAGCAAAGATATGGGGTACTTC	CARRGGSGSKDMGYF
TRBD2	20	.	TRBJ2-3	TRBV9	TGTGCCAGCAGCGAAGGGGGGACTAGCGGCATAAGGAGGGTCACAGATACGCAGTATTTT	CASSEGGTSGIRRVTDTQYF
.	15	few	TRBJ2-7	TRBV7-2	TGTGCCAGCAGCCCCGATAGGCAAAGGGCAGGCGAGCAGTACTTC	CASSPDRQRAGEQYF
TRBD1	13	.	TRBJ2-2	TRBV27	TGTGCCAGCAGTTCCAGGGGGCTGGGGGAGCTGTTTTTT	CASSSRGLGELFF
TRBD2	17	.	TRBJ2-5	TRBV15	TGTGCCACCTCTGAAGGACTAGCGGGATTGGTTCGGGAGACCCAGTACTTC	CATSEGLAGLVRETQYF
.	12	once	TRBJ1-1	TRBV11-3	TGTGCCAGCAGCTTTTCGGGGACTGAAGCTTTCTTT	CASSFSGTEAFF
TRBD2	14	.	TRBJ2-7	TRBV7-3	TGTGCCAGCAGCCCCAGAGCGGGGGCCTACGAGCAGTACTTC	CASSPRAGAYEQYF
.	14	.	TRBJ2-7	TRBV19	TGTGCCAGTAGCCGGGAACGGAGCTCCTACGAGCAGTACTTC	CASSRERSSYEQYF
TRBD2	14	.	TRBJ2-3	TRBV27	TGTGCCAGCAGGAGAGCGGGGGGATCAGATACGCAGTATTTT	CASRRAGGSDTQYF
.	11	.	TRBJ2-1	TRBV5-1	TGCGCCAGCAGCTTTGACGATGAGCAGTTCTTC	CASSFDDEQFF
.	15	once	TRBJ2-1	TRBV2	TGTGCCAGCAGTGAACCGAGTGCCTCCTACAATGAGCAGTTCTTC	CASSEPSASYNEQFF
.	12	.	TRBJ2-1	TRBV5-1	TGCGCCAGCAGCTTGACACAGGGCGAGCAGTTCTTC	CASSLTQGEQFF